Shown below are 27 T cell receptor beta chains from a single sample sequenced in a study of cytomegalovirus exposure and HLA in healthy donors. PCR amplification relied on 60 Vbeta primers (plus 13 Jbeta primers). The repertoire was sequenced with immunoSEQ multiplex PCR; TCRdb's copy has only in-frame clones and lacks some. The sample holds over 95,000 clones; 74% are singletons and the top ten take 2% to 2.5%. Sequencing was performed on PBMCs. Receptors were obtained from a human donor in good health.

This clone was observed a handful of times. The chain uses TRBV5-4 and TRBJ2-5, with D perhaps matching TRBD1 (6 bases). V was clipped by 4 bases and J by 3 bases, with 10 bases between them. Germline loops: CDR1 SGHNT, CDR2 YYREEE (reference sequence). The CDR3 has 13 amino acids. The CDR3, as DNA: TGTGCCAGCAGCGTAAACAGGGAAGAGACCCAGTACTTC. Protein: CASSVNREETQYF.

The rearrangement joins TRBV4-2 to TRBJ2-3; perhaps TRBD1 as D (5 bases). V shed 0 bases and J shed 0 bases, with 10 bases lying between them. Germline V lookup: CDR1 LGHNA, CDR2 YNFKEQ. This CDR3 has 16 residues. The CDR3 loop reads CASSQEPTVSTDTQYF. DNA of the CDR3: TGTGCCAGCAGCCAAGAACCGACAGTAAGCACAGATACGCAGTATTTT.

This CDR3 is CASSPGQGLYNTIYF. As DNA, the CDR3 is TGCGCCAGCAGCCCTGGACAGGGCCTGTACAACACCATATATTTT. The chain joins TRBV5-1 to TRBJ1-3; 8 positions agree with TRBD1. Germline V gene lookup returns CDR1 SGHRS and CDR2 YFSETQ. This CDR3 region has 15 residues. V was pared by 4 bases and J by 7 bases, with 10 bases of the junction left unmatched. The whole variable domain, filled in from reference TRBV5-1 and TRBJ1-3, reads KAGVTQTPRYLIKTRGQQVTLSCSPISGHRSVSWYQQTPGQGLQFLFEYFSETQRNKGNFPGRFSGRQFSNSRSEMNVSTLELGDSALYLCASSPGQGLYNTIYFGEGSWLTVV.

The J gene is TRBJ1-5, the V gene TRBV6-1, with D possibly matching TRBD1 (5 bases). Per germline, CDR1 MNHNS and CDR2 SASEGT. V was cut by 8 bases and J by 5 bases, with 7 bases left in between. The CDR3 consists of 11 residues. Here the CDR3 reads CASSTDQPQHF. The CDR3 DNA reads TGTGCCAGCTCGACAGATCAGCCCCAGCATTTT.

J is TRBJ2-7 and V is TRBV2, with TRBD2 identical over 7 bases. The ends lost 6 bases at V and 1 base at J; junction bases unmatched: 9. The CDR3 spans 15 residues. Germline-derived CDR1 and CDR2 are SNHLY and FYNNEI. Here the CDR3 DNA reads TGTGCCAGCAGGCGGGAAGCGGGACTTTCCTACGAGCAGTACTTC. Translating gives CASRREAGLSYEQYF.

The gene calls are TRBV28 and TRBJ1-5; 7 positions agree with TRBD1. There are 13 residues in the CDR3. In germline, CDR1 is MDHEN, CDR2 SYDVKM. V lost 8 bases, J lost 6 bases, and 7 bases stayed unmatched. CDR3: CASSYRGGQPQHF. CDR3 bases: TGTGCCAGCTCCTACAGGGGTGGTCAGCCCCAGCATTTT.

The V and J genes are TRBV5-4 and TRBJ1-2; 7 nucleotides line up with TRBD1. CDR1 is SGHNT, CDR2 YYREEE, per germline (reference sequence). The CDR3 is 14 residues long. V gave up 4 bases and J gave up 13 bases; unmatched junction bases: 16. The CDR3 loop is CASSPKGAQSRATF. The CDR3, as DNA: TGTGCCAGCAGCCCAAAGGGGGCGCAGTCCCGGGCCACCTTC.

The CDR3 sequence is CSVEVGGAETQYF. The DNA of the CDR3 is TGCAGCGTTGAAGTGGGGGGGGCGGAGACCCAGTACTTC. The genes are TRBV29-1 and TRBJ2-5, with D possibly matching TRBD2 (7 bases). The germline V and J ends were trimmed by 1 base and 5 bases, with 11 bases remaining between them. Per germline, CDR1 SQVTM and CDR2 ANQGSEA. There are 13 residues in the CDR3. The whole variable domain, filled in from reference TRBV29-1 and TRBJ2-5, reads SAVISQKPSRDICQRGTSLTIQCQVDSQVTMMFWYRQQPGQSLTLIATANQGSEATYESGFVIDKFPISRPNLTFSTLTVSNMSPEDSSIYLCSVEVGGAETQYFGPGTRLLVL.

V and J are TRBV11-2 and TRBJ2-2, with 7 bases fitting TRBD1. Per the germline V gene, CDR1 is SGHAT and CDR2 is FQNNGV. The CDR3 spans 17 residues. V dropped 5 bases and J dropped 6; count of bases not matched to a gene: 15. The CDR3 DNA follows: TGTGCCAGCAGCCCCTACTCGACAGGGCGCGCGTCCGGGGAGCTGTTTTTT. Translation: CASSPYSTGRASGELFF.

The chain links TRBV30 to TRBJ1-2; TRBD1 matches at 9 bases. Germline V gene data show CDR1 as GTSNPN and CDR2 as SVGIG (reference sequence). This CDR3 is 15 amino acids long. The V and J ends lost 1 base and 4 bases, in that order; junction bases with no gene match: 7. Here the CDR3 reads CAWSARSTGGYGYTF. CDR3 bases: TGTGCCTGGAGTGCCCGTTCGACAGGGGGCTATGGCTACACCTTC.

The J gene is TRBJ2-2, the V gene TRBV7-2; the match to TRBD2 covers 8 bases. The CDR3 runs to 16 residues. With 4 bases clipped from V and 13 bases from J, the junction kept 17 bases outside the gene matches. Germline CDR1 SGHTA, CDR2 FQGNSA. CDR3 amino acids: CASSSPLAGRVGGLFF. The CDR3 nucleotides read TGTGCCAGCAGCTCCCCCCTAGCGGGCAGGGTAGGAGGGCTGTTTTTT.

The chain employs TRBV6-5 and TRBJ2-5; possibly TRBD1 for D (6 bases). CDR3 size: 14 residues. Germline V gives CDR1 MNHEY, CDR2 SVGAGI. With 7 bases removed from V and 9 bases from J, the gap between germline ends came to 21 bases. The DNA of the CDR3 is TGTGCCAGCACTAGCTTGTTGGTGCAGGGGTCCCAGTACTTC. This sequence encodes CASTSLLVQGSQYF.

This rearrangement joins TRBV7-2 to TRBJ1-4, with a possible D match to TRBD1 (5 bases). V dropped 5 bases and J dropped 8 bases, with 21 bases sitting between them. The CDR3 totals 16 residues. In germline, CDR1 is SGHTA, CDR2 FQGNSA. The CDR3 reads CASSTGRSGGVEKLFF. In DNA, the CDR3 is TGTGCCAGCAGCACTGGACGCTCCGGGGGGGTGGAAAAACTGTTTTTT.

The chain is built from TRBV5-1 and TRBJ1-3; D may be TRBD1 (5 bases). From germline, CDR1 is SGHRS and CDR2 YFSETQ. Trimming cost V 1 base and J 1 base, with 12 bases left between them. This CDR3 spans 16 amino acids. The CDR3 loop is CASSLTGGSSGNTIYF. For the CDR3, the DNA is TGCGCCAGCAGCTTGACCGGGGGATCATCTGGAAACACCATATATTTT.

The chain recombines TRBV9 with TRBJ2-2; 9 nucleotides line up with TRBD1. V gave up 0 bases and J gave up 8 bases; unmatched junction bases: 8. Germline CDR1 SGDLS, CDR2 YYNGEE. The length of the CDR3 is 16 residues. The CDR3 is CASSVVLVQGAGELFF. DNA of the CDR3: TGTGCCAGCAGCGTAGTTCTTGTACAGGGGGCGGGGGAGCTGTTTTTT.

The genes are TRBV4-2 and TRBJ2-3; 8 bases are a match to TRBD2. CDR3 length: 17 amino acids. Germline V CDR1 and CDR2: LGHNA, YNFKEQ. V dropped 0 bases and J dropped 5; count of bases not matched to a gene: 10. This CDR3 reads CASSQDLSGSGGDTQYF. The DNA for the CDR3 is TGTGCCAGCAGCCAAGATCTAAGCGGGAGTGGGGGAGATACGCAGTATTTT.

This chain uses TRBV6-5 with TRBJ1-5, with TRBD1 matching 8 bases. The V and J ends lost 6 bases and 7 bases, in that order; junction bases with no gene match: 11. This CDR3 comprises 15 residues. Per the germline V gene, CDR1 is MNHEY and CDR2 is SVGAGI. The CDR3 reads CASRSPTGAGQPQHF. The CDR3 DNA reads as TGTGCCAGCAGAAGTCCGACAGGGGCGGGCCAGCCCCAGCATTTT.

The CDR3 here is CASTVGRQNYGYTF. DNA for the CDR3: TGTGCCAGCACCGTGGGGAGGCAGAACTATGGCTACACCTTC. The chain recombines TRBV28 with TRBJ1-2; D remains unclear. Germline-derived CDR1 and CDR2 are MDHEN and SYDVKM. The V end was cut by 7 bases, the J end by 2 bases, with 14 bases between. This CDR3 has 14 residues.

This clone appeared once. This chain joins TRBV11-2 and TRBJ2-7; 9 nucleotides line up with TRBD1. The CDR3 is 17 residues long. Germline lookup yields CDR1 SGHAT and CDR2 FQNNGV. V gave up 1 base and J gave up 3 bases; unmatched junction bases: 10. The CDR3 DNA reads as TGTGCCAGCAGCTTAGGTCCTGGGACAGGGATTAACTACGAGCAGTACTTC. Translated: CASSLGPGTGINYEQYF.

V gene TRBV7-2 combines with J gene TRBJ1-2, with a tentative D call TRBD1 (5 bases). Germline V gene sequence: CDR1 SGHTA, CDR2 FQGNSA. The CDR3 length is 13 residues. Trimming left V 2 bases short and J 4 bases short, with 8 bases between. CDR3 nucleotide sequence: TGTGCCAGCAGCTTAACAAGGGGCTATGGCTACACCTTC. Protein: CASSLTRGYGYTF.

CDR3 region: CASSGGLAARTDTQYF. The CDR3 DNA reads as TGTGCCAGCAGCGGAGGGTTAGCTGCACGCACAGATACGCAGTATTTT. The chain links TRBV28 to TRBJ2-3; D perhaps matches TRBD2 (6 bases). The CDR3 length is 16 residues. Trimming took off 6 bases at V and 1 base at J, with 17 bases between the two ends. CDR1 is MDHEN, CDR2 SYDVKM, per germline.

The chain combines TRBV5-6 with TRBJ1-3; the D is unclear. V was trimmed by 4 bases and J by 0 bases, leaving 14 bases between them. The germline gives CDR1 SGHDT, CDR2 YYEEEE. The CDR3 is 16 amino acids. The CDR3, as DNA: TGTGCCAGCAGCCGTTCAGACTGGAGCTCTGGAAACACCATATATTTT. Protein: CASSRSDWSSGNTIYF.

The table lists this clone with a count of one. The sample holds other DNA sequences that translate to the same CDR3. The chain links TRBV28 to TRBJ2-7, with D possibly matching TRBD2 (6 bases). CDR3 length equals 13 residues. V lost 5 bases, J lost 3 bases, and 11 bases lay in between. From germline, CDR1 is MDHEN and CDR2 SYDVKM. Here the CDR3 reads CASSLGLYYEQYF. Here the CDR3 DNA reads TGTGCCAGCAGTCTAGGACTATACTACGAGCAGTACTTC.

The CDR3 DNA follows: TGTGCCAGCAGCTTATCAGGGGGCGCGAACCGTGGGGTTTCACCCCTCCACTTT. Translated, it gives CASSLSGGANRGVSPLHF. The V and J genes are TRBV7-8 and TRBJ1-6; 8 bases fit TRBD1. Germline CDR1 SGHVS, CDR2 FQNEAQ. The CDR3 is made up of 18 amino acids. V lost 2 bases and J lost 9; bases outside the gene matches: 15. Full variable domain (outside the CDR3, taken from reference TRBV7-8 and TRBJ1-6): GAGVSQSPRYKVAKRGQDVALRCDPISGHVSLFWYQQALGQGPEFLTYFQNEAQLDKSGLPSDRFFAERPEGSVSTLKIQRTQQEDSAVYLCASSLSGGANRGVSPLHFGNGTRLTVT.

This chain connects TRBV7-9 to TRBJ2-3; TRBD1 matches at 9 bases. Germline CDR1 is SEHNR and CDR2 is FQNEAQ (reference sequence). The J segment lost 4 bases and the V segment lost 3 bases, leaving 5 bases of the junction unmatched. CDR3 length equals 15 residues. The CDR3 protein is CASSFTTGGADTQYF. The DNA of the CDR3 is TGTGCCAGCAGCTTTACAACAGGGGGCGCAGATACGCAGTATTTT. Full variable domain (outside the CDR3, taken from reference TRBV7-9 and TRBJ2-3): DTGVSQNPRHKITKRGQNVTFRCDPISEHNRLYWYRQTLGQGPEFLTYFQNEAQLEKSRLLSDRFSAERPKGSFSTLEIQRTEQGDSAMYLCASSFTTGGADTQYFGPGTRLTVL.

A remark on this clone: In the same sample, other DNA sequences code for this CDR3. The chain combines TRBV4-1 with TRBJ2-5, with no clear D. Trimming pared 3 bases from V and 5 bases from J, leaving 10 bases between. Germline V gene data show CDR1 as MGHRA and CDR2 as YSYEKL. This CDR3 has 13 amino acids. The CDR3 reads CASSQVRGETQYF. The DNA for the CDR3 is TGCGCCAGCAGCCAGGTGCGAGGTGAGACCCAGTACTTC.

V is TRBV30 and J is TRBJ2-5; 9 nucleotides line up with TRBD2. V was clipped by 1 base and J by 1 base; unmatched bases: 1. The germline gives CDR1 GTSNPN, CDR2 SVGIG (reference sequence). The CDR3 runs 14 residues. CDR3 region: CAWSGLAVQETQYF. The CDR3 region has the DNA TGTGCCTGGAGTGGACTAGCGGTCCAAGAGACCCAGTACTTC.